A single sample gave rise to the 20 T cell receptor beta chains below, sequenced in a study of OX40 agonist ivuxolimab in advanced cancers. The repertoire was sequenced with immunoSEQ multiplex PCR; TCRdb's copy has only in-frame clones and lacks some. The sample records tens of thousands of clones, approximately 86% being singletons. The sample here was CD4+ or CD8+ T cells sorted from blood, taken in a trial of the OX40 agonist ivuxolimab. The source is an adult with an advanced solid tumor such as melanoma, head and neck, liver or kidney cancer.

In this sample, this clone turned up once. The chain recombines TRBV6-6 with TRBJ1-1; tentative D call: TRBD1 (6 bases). The germline V gene has CDR1 MNHNY and CDR2 SVGAGI (reference sequence). V dropped 5 bases and J dropped 7 bases, with 14 bases sitting between them. The CDR3 spans 13 residues. The CDR3 sequence: CASSLTGAYEAFF. In DNA, the CDR3 is TGTGCCAGCAGTCTGACAGGAGCTTATGAAGCTTTCTTT.

The rearrangement links TRBV27 to TRBJ2-7; D ambiguous. Trimming removed 2 bases from V and 3 bases from J, with 11 bases in between. Germline CDR1 reads MNHEY; CDR2 reads SMNVEV (reference sequence). This CDR3 has 14 residues. CDR3 nucleotide sequence: TGTGCCAGCAGTTTAGGCGTCAGAGGCTACGAGCAGTACTTC. This translates into CASSLGVRGYEQYF.

The rearrangement joins TRBV5-4 to TRBJ1-1, with a weak D call TRBD1 (5 bases). V lost 4 bases to trimming and J lost 4 bases, with 14 bases between them. Germline CDR1 reads SGHNT; CDR2 reads YYREEE (reference sequence). This CDR3 is 14 amino acids long. In DNA form, the CDR3 reads TGTGCCAGCAGCGGGACGACAGTTTCCACTGAAGCTTTCTTT. It is translated as CASSGTTVSTEAFF. The full variable domain, with the rest looked up from reference TRBV5-4 and TRBJ1-1, is ETGVTQSPTHLIKTRGQQVTLRCSSQSGHNTVSWYQQALGQGPQFIFQYYREEENGRGNFPPRFSGLQFPNYSSELNVNALELDDSALYLCASSGTTVSTEAFFGQGTRLTVV.

This clone was found a few times. The chain joins TRBV29-1 to TRBJ2-6; 7 bases map to TRBD1. Germline CDR1 and CDR2: SQVTM and ANQGSEA. Germline trimming cut 4 bases from V and 2 bases from J; bases unmatched to any gene: 5. The CDR3 consists of 15 residues. The CDR3 loop reads CSVGGQGAGANVLTF. The CDR3 DNA sequence: TGCAGCGTTGGGGGGCAGGGGGCTGGGGCCAACGTCCTGACTTTC.

CDR3 region: CASSEGLARDEQFF. CDR3 bases: TGTGCCAGCAGTGAGGGACTAGCTCGGGATGAGCAGTTCTTC. The V call is TRBV27, the J call TRBJ2-1; 9 bases align to TRBD2. This CDR3 contains 14 residues. The ends lost 5 bases at V and 8 bases at J; junction bases unmatched: 7. CDR1 and CDR2 from the germline V gene are MNHEY and SMNVEV (reference sequence).

The chain uses TRBV28 and TRBJ1-1; D gene ambiguous. V was trimmed by 3 bases and J by 1 base, leaving 3 bases between them. Germline V gene lookup returns CDR1 MDHEN and CDR2 SYDVKM. This CDR3 is 12 amino acids long. The CDR3 region has the DNA TGTGCCAGCAGTTTTACGAACACTGAAGCTTTCTTT. It is translated as CASSFTNTEAFF.

This sequence joins TRBV19 and TRBJ2-7; 8 bases line up with TRBD1. The CDR3 extends over 14 amino acids. The trim removed 6 bases at V and 2 bases at J, leaving 6 bases unmatched. Per the germline V gene, CDR1 is LNHDA and CDR2 is SQIVND (reference sequence). The CDR3 spells CASRTGQGPYEQYF. The CDR3 nucleotides are TGTGCCAGTAGGACCGGACAGGGCCCCTACGAGCAGTACTTC.

The V call is TRBV9, the J call TRBJ2-3; D remains unclear. Trimming cost V 2 bases and J 0 bases, with 7 bases left between them. The germline V gene has CDR1 SGDLS and CDR2 YYNGEE. CDR3 length: 14 amino acids. CDR3 loop: CASSVSSSTDTQYF. In nucleotides, the CDR3 is TGTGCCAGCAGCGTGAGTAGCAGCACAGATACGCAGTATTTT.

CDR3 DNA sequence: TGTGCCAGCAGCTTGAGGGGACAGGGCAATCAGCCCCAGCATTTT. It codes for CASSLRGQGNQPQHF. The V gene is TRBV5-6, the J gene TRBJ1-5, with TRBD1 matching 8 bases. The V segment lost 1 base and the J segment 2 bases; nucleotides outside the gene matches: 2. The CDR3 has 15 residues. Germline lookup yields CDR1 SGHDT and CDR2 YYEEEE. Full variable domain (outside the CDR3, taken from reference TRBV5-6 and TRBJ1-5): DAGVTQSPTHLIKTRGQQVTLRCSPKSGHDTVSWYQQALGQGPQFIFQYYEEEERQRGNFPDRFSGHQFPNYSSELNVNALLLGDSALYLCASSLRGQGNQPQHFGDGTRLSIL.

The chain joins TRBV5-4 to TRBJ2-7; 9 bases agree with TRBD1. The germline CDR1 and CDR2 sequences are SGHNT and YYREEE (reference sequence). After removal of 4 bases from V and 4 bases from J, the junction contained 9 bases not matched to a gene. The CDR3 has 15 amino acids. CDR3 coding DNA: TGTGCCAGCAGCACCGGGACAGGGAAGTTTTACGAGCAGTACGTC. Its protein is CASSTGTGKFYEQYV.

V and J are TRBV5-8 and TRBJ2-6, with D perhaps matching TRBD2 (5 bases). The germline gives CDR1 SGHTS, CDR2 YDEGEE. V was trimmed by 4 bases and J by 2 bases, leaving 7 bases between them. The CDR3 runs to 14 residues. DNA for the CDR3: TGTGCCAGCAGCCCGACTACTGGGGCCAACGTCCTGACTTTC. Its translation is CASSPTTGANVLTF.

The V and J genes are TRBV2 and TRBJ2-1; 8 nucleotides match TRBD2. CDR1 is SNHLY, CDR2 FYNNEI, per germline. Trimming at V came to 2 bases and at J to 1 base, leaving 1 base not matched to a gene. CDR3 length: 15 residues. The CDR3 spells CASSERGGSYNEQFF. CDR3 in DNA: TGTGCCAGCAGTGAACGGGGGGGGTCCTACAATGAGCAGTTCTTC.

The rearrangement joins TRBV30 to TRBJ1-2; D not certain. The CDR3 contains 14 residues. Trimming removed 2 bases from V and 4 bases from J, with 14 bases in between. Germline CDR1 reads GTSNPN; CDR2 reads SVGIG (reference sequence). For the CDR3, the DNA is TGTGCCTGGAGTCGAGAAGGGAAAGGCTATGGCTACACCTTC. Translating gives CAWSREGKGYGYTF.

V and J are TRBV7-2 and TRBJ2-1, with 12 bases that match TRBD2. The CDR3 extends over 15 amino acids. After removal of 1 base from V and 9 bases from J, the junction contained 4 bases not matched to a gene. Germline CDR1 reads SGHTA; CDR2 reads FQGNSA. CDR3 sequence (DNA): TGTGCCAGCAGCTTAGTACCTAGCGGGAGGGGTGAGCAGTTCTTC. This translates into CASSLVPSGRGEQFF.

The gene calls are TRBV5-6 and TRBJ2-7; unclear D gene. The length of the CDR3 is 16 residues. The ends were cut back, 4 bases at V and 0 bases at J, with 17 bases in the middle. Germline assignment: CDR1 SGHDT and CDR2 YYEEEE. CDR3 residues: CASSPSRRGISYEQYV. CDR3 DNA sequence: TGTGCCAGCAGCCCCTCGCGACGTGGGATCTCCTACGAGCAGTACGTC.

The chain joins TRBV5-1 to TRBJ2-3; 7 bases line up with TRBD1. This CDR3 comprises 13 residues. V was clipped by 5 bases and J by 4 bases; unmatched bases: 4. Germline V gene lookup returns CDR1 SGHRS and CDR2 YFSETQ. CDR3 nucleotide sequence: TGCGCCAGCAGACCAGACAGGGCAGATACGCAGTATTTT. Translation: CASRPDRADTQYF.

The CDR3 loop reads CASSLASGDSTDTQYF. In DNA form, the CDR3 reads TGCGCCAGCAGCTTGGCCTCGGGGGATAGCACAGATACGCAGTATTTT. The chain joins TRBV5-1 to TRBJ2-3; D perhaps matches TRBD2 (6 bases). Germline V CDR1 and CDR2: SGHRS, YFSETQ. This CDR3 is 16 amino acids long. The germline V and J ends were trimmed by 0 bases and 0 bases, with 11 bases remaining between them.

The table lists this clone with a few counts. This sequence joins TRBV2 and TRBJ1-1, with no clear D. Germline V gene data show CDR1 as SNHLY and CDR2 as FYNNEI. The CDR3 spans 12 residues. Trimming took off 9 bases at V and 0 bases at J, with 8 bases between the two ends. CDR3 protein: CARTGLNTEAFF. In DNA, the CDR3 is TGTGCCAGAACCGGACTGAACACTGAAGCTTTCTTT.

DNA for the CDR3: TGTGCCAGCAGCTTAGGAGTGATCCTTGAAGCTTTCTTT. Amino acids: CASSLGVILEAFF. The chain carries TRBV7-9 and TRBJ1-1; D gene uncertain. Germline CDR1 SEHNR, CDR2 FQNEAQ (reference sequence). This CDR3 region has 13 residues. V lost 1 base, J lost 7 bases, and 10 bases lay in between.

This clone has only one observation. The chain carries TRBV27 and TRBJ1-2, with a possible D match to TRBD1 (5 bases). The CDR3 is 13 residues long. The V gene lost 1 base and the J gene lost 6 bases, with 9 bases spanning the gap. Germline V gene data show CDR1 as MNHEY and CDR2 as SMNVEV (reference sequence). This CDR3 is CASSLWGFDGYTF. The CDR3 DNA sequence: TGTGCCAGCAGTTTATGGGGGTTTGATGGCTACACCTTC.